The 9 T cell receptor beta chains reported below all come from one sample, sequenced in a study of beta chain features in type 1 diabetes. Since all of the isolated RNA was reverse transcribed, expressed TCRB transcripts were what got sequenced. Sequencing used immunoSEQ multiplex PCR; TCRdb keeps in-frame clones, though not all of them. The table records roughly 330,000 clones, 9.5% to 12% of them present only once. The sample taken for sequencing was naive CD4+ T cells from blood. These receptors were taken from a woman aged 25-40 years in good health.

This clone turned up a few times. The chain links TRBV11-2 to TRBJ2-1; 9 bases are a match to TRBD2. The ends lost 9 bases at V and 7 bases at J; junction bases unmatched: 10. The germline V gene encodes CDR1 SGHAT and CDR2 FQNNGV. The CDR3 length is 14 residues. The DNA of the CDR3 is TGTGCCAGTCTCCGCGGGAGGGTGTGGAATGAGCAGTTCTTC. It is translated as CASLRGRVWNEQFF.

V usage is TRBV27 and J usage is TRBJ1-1; TRBD1 might be the D (5 bases). V was trimmed by 5 bases and J by 4 bases, leaving 17 bases between them. CDR3 length: 15 amino acids. Germline CDR1 MNHEY, CDR2 SMNVEV (reference sequence). The CDR3 reads CASSPAGVWATEAFF. The DNA for the CDR3 is TGTGCCAGCAGTCCGGCGGGGGTTTGGGCCACTGAAGCTTTCTTT.

In this sample, this clone turned up a few times. This chain links TRBV4-2 with TRBJ2-5, with unresolved D. The V end was cut by 5 bases, the J end by 5 bases, with 21 bases between. Germline V gives CDR1 LGHNA, CDR2 YNFKEQ. This CDR3 comprises 16 residues. The chain's CDR3 is CASSIPDCYEMETQYF. For the CDR3, the DNA is TGTGCCAGCAGCATCCCAGACTGTTATGAAATGGAGACCCAGTACTTC.

In its sample, this clone was seen a few times. The same CDR3 can be traced to other DNA sequences in this sample. This CDR3 reads CASSPKETQYF. Here the CDR3 DNA reads TGTGCCAGCAGCCCAAAAGAGACCCAGTACTTC. The chain is built from TRBV7-2 and TRBJ2-5; D unresolved. Germline loops: CDR1 SGHTA, CDR2 FQGNSA. Trimming stripped 5 bases from V and 3 bases from J, with 4 bases between. The CDR3 is made up of 11 amino acids.

This sequence joins TRBV29-1 and TRBJ2-1; 10 positions agree with TRBD2. The length of the CDR3 is 13 residues. The germline CDR1 and CDR2 sequences are SQVTM and ANQGSEA. Trimming at V came to 4 bases and at J to 5 bases, leaving 2 bases not matched to a gene. CDR3 sequence reads: CSVVSGRNNEQFF. CDR3 nucleotide sequence: TGCAGCGTTGTTAGCGGGAGGAACAATGAGCAGTTCTTC.

This clone has a handful of counts. The V gene is TRBV7-3, the J gene TRBJ2-1, with 9 nucleotides matching TRBD1. The CDR3 loop spans 16 amino acids. In germline, CDR1 is SGHTA, CDR2 FQGTGA. Trimming removed 4 bases from V and 3 bases from J; junction bases left unmatched: 7. CDR3 DNA sequence: TGTGCCAGCAGCTCACAGGGGGCTCCTAACTACAATGAGCAGTTCTTC. Protein: CASSSQGAPNYNEQFF.

V is TRBV7-2 and J is TRBJ2-2; a weak D match, TRBD2 (6 bases). The CDR3 totals 17 residues. Per germline, CDR1 SGHTA and CDR2 FQGNSA. V was cut by 1 base and J by 2 bases, with 14 bases left in between. The CDR3 sequence is CASSLDLPAGNTGELFF. The DNA of the CDR3 is TGTGCCAGCAGCTTAGATCTACCAGCGGGTAACACCGGGGAGCTGTTTTTT.

This clone occurred a few times. This chain links TRBV10-3 with TRBJ2-7, with D unresolved. V was trimmed by 4 bases and J by 2 bases, leaving 6 bases between them. The CDR3 contains 12 residues. Germline CDR1 is ENHRY and CDR2 is SYGVKD. CDR3 in amino acids: CAISGATYEQYF. The CDR3 bases are TGTGCCATCAGTGGGGCGACCTACGAGCAGTACTTC.

The chain links TRBV18 to TRBJ1-1; weak D call: TRBD1 (5 bases). Trimming took 5 bases from V and 2 from J, leaving 9 bases between them. Germline assignment: CDR1 KGHSH and CDR2 LQKENI. The CDR3 is 13 amino acids. Here the CDR3 reads CASSSGGNTEAFF. The CDR3, as DNA: TGTGCCAGCTCATCGGGGGGAAACACTGAAGCTTTCTTT. Based on the CDR3 plus reference TRBV18 and TRBJ1-1, the full variable domain is NAGVMQNPRHLVRRRGQEARLRCSPMKGHSHVYWYRQLPEEGLKFMVYLQKENIIDESGMPKERFSAEFPKEGPSILRIQQVVRGDSAAYFCASSSGGNTEAFFGQGTRLTVV.